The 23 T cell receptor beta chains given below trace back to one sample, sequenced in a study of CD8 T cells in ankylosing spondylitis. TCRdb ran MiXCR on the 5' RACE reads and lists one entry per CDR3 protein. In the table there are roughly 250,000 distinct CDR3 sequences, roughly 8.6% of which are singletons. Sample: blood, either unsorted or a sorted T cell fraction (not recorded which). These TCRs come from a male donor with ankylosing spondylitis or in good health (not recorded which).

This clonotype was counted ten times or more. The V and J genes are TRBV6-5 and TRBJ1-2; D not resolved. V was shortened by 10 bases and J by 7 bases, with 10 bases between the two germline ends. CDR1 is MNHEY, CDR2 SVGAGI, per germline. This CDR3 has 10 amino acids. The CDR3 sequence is CATREGGYTF. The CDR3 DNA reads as TGTGCCACGCGGGAGGGTGGCTACACCTTC.

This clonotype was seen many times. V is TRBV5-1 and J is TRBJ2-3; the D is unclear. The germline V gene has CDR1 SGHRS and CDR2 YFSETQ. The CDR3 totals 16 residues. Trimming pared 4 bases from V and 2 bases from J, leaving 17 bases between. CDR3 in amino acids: CASSVLGLDFTDTQYF. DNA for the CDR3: TGCGCCAGCAGCGTCCTCGGGTTAGACTTCACAGATACGCAGTATTTT.

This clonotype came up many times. CDR3 in DNA: TGTGCCAGCATCCCAGTAGGTTCCTACGAGCAGTACTTC. As protein: CASIPVGSYEQYF. The chain combines TRBV6-1 with TRBJ2-7; no firm D call. Trimming pared 7 bases from V and 1 base from J, leaving 11 bases between. This CDR3 contains 13 residues. Looked up from germline, CDR1 is MNHNS and CDR2 is SASEGT.

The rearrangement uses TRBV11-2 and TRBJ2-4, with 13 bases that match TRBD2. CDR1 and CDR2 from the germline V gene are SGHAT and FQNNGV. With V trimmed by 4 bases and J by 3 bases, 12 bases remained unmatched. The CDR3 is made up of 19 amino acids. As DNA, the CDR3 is TGTGCCAGCAGCTCGACTAGCGGGAGGCCCGGGACTGGCAAAAACATTCAGTACTTC. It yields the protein CASSSTSGRPGTGKNIQYF. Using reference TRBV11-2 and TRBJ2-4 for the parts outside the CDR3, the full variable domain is EAGVAQSPRYKIIEKRQSVAFWCNPISGHATLYWYQQILGQGPKLLIQFQNNGVVDDSQLPKDRFSAERLKGVDSTLKIQPAKLEDSAVYLCASSSTSGRPGTGKNIQYFGAGTRLSVL.

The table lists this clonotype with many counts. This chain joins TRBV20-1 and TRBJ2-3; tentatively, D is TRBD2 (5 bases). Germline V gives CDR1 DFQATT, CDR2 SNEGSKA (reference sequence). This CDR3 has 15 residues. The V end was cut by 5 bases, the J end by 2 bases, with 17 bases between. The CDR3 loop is CSAVGGSGPTDTQYF. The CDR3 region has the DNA TGCAGTGCTGTTGGTGGGAGCGGACCCACAGATACGCAGTATTTT.

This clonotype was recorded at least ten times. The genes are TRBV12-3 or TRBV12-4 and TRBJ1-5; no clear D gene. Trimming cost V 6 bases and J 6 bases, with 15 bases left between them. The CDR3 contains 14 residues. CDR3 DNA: TGTGCCAGCAGCCTAGCGGTGGCAGCTCAGCCCCAGCATTTT. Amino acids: CASSLAVAAQPQHF.

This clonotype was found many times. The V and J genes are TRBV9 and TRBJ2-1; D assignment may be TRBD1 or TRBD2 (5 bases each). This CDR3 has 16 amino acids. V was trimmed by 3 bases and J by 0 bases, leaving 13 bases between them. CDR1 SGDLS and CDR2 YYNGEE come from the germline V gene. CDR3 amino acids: CASSERGGSSYNEQFF. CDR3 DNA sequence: TGTGCCAGCAGCGAGAGGGGCGGAAGCTCCTACAATGAGCAGTTCTTC.

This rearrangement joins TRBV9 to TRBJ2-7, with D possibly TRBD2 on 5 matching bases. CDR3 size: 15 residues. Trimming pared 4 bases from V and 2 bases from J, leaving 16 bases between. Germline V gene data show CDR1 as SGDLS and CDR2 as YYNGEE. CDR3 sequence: CASSLTPSWTYEQYF. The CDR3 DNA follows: TGTGCCAGCAGCCTCACACCTAGCTGGACCTACGAGCAGTACTTC.

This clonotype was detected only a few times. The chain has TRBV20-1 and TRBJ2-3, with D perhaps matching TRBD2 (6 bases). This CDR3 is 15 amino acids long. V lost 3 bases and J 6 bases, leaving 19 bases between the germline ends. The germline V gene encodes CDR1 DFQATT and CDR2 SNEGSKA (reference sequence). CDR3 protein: CSARSVQGGGDTQYF. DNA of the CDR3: TGCAGTGCTAGGAGTGTGCAGGGTGGGGGGGATACGCAGTATTTT.

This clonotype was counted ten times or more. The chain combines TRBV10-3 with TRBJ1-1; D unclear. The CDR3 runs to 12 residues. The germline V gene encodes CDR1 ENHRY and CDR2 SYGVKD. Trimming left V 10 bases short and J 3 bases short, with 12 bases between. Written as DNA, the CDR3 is TGTGCCACCTCCCCTGTCGACACTGAAGCTTTCTTT. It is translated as CATSPVDTEAFF.

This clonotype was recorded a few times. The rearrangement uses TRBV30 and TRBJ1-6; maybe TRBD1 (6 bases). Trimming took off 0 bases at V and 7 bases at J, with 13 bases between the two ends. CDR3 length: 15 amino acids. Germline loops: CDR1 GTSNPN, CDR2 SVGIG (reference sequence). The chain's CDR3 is CAWSVLGTGNSPLHF. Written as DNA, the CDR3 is TGTGCCTGGAGTGTACTGGGTACAGGGAATTCACCCCTCCACTTT.

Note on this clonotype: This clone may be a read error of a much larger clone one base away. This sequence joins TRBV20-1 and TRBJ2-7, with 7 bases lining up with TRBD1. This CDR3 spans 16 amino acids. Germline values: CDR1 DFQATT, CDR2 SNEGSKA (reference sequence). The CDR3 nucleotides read TGCTGTGCACCGGCTTTGGACGGGACAGCTTCGGACGAGCAGTACTTC. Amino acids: CCAPALDGTASDEQYF.

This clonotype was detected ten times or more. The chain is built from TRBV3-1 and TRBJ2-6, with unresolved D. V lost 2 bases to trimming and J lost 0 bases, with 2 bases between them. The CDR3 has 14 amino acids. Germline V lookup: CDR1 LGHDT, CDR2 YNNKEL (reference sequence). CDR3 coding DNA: TGTGCCAGCAGCCAACGCTCTGGGGCCAACGTCCTGACTTTC. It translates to CASSQRSGANVLTF. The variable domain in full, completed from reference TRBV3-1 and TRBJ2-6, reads DTAVSQTPKYLVTQMGNDKSIKCEQNLGHDTMYWYKQDSKKFLKIMFSYNNKELIINETVPNRFSPKSPDKAHLNLHINSLELGDSAVYFCASSQRSGANVLTFGAGSRLTVL.

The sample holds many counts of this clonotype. The CDR3 sequence: CASSQVRRWSMNTEAFF. The CDR3 coding sequence is TGCGCCAGCAGCCAAGTGAGACGGTGGTCCATGAACACTGAAGCTTTCTTT. The chain uses TRBV4-3 and TRBJ1-1; D ambiguous. Per germline, CDR1 LGHNA and CDR2 YSLEER. The CDR3 is 17 amino acids. The V end was cut by 1 base, the J end by 0 bases, with 15 bases between.

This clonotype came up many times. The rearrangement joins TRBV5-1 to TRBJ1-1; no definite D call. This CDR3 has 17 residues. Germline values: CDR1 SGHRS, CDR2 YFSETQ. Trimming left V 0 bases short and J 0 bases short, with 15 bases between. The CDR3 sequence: CASSLEGAGRLNTEAFF. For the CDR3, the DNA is TGCGCCAGCAGCTTGGAGGGTGCTGGGCGGTTGAACACTGAAGCTTTCTTT.

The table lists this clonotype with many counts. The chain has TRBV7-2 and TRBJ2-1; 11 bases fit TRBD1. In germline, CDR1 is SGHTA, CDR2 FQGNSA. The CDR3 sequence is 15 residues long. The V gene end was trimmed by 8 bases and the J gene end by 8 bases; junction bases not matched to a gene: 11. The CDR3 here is CASSRVGTGGYEQFF. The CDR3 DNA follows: TGTGCCAGCTCCCGGGTCGGGACAGGGGGATATGAGCAGTTCTTC.

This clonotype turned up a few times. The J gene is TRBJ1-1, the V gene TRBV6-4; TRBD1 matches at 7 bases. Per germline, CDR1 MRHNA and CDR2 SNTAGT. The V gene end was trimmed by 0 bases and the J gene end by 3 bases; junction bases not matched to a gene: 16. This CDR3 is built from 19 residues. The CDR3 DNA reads TGTGCCAGCAGTGACTCGATTAGTGACAGGGTAAAATGGGACACTGAAGCTTTCTTT. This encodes CASSDSISDRVKWDTEAFF.

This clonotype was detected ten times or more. This chain's CDR3 is CSARDGGQGTYEQYF. The CDR3 region has the DNA TGCAGTGCTAGAGATGGGGGACAGGGGACTTACGAGCAGTACTTC. V usage is TRBV20-1 and J usage is TRBJ2-7, with 10 bases aligning to TRBD1. This CDR3 contains 15 residues. V trimming: 0 bases; J trimming: 4 bases; junction bases outside the gene matches: 6. Per germline, CDR1 DFQATT and CDR2 SNEGSKA (reference sequence).

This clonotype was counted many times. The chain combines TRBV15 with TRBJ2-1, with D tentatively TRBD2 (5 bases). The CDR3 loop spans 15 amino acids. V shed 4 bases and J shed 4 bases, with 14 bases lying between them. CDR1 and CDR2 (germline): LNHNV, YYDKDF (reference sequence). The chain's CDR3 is CATSTSGEFYNEQFF. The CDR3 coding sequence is TGTGCCACCAGCACTTCTGGGGAGTTTTACAATGAGCAGTTCTTC.

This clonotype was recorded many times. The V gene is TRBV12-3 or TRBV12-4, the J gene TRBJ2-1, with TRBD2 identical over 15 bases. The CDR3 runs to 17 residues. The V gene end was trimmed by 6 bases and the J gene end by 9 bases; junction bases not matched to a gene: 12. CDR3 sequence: CASRQNLGLAGGIEQFF. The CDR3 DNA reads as TGTGCCAGCAGACAAAACCTCGGACTAGCGGGGGGGATTGAGCAGTTCTTC.

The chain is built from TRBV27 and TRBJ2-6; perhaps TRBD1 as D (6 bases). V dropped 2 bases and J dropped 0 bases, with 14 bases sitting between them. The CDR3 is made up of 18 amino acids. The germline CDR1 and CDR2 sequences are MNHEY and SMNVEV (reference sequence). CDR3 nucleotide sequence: TGTGCCAGCAGTTTAATTCGGGACATCTACTCTGGGGCCAACGTCCTGACTTTC. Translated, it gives CASSLIRDIYSGANVLTF. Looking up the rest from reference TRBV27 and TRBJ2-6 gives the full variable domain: EAQVTQNPRYLITVTGKKLTVTCSQNMNHEYMSWYRQDPGLGLRQIYYSMNVEVTDKGDVPEGYKVSRKEKRNFPLILESPSPNQTSLYFCASSLIRDIYSGANVLTFGAGSRLTVL.

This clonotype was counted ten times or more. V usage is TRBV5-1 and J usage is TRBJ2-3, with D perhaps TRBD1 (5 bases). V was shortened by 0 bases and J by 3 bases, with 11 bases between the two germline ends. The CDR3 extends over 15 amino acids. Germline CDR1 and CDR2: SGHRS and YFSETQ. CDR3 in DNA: TGCGCCAGCAGCTTGGGGGGCACATTTACAGATACGCAGTATTTT. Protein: CASSLGGTFTDTQYF.

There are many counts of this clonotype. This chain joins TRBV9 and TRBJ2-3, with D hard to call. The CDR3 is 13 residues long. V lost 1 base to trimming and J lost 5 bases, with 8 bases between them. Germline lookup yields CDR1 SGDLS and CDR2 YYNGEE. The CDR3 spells CASSVTPLDTQYF. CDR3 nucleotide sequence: TGTGCCAGCAGCGTAACCCCGCTAGATACGCAGTATTTT.